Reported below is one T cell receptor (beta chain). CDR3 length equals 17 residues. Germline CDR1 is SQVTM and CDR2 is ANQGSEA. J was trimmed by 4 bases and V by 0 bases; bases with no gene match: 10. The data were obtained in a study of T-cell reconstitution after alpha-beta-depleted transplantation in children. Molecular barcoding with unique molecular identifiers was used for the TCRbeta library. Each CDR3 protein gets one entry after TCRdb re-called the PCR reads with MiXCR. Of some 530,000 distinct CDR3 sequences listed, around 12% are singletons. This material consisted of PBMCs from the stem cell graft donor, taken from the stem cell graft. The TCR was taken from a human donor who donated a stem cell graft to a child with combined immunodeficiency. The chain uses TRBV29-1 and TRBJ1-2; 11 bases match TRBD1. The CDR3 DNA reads TGCAGCGTTGAAGATCTTGACACTGGGACAGGGGGCTATGGCTACACCTTC. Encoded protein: CSVEDLDTGTGGYGYTF. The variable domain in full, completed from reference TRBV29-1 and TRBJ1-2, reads SAVISQKPSRDICQRGTSLTIQCQVDSQVTMMFWYRQQPGQSLTLIATANQGSEATYESGFVIDKFPISRPNLTFSTLTVSNMSPEDSSIYLCSVEDLDTGTGGYGYTFGSGTRLTVV.